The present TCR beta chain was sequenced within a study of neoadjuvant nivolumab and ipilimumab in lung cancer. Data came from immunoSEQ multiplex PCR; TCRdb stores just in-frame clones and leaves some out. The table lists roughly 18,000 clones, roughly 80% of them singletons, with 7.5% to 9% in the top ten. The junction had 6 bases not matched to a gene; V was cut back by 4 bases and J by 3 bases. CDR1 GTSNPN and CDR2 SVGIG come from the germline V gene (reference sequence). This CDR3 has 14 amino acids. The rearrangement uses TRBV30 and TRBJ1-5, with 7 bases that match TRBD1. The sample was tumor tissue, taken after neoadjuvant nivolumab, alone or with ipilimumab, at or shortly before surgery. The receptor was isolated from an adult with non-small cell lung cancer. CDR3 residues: CAWNQGENNQPQHF. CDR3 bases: TGTGCCTGGAATCAGGGGGAGAACAATCAGCCCCAGCATTTT.